This paragraph reports one T cell receptor (beta chain). Through negative isolation, CD4+ and CD8+ T cells were obtained, while TEMRA cells were enriched using FACS. An input of roughly 0.45 to 1 ug of RNA was subjected to reverse transcription using random hexamers. TCRdb processed the immunoSEQ multiplex PCR reads anew with MiXCR; each CDR3 protein has one entry. The sample lists about 400,000 distinct CDR3 sequences, 75% to 90% occurring once. The source of the sample is a study of CD8 T cells in Susac syndrome. With 6 bases removed from V and 4 bases from J, the gap between germline ends came to 18 bases. Looked up from germline, CDR1 is LNHDA and CDR2 is SQIVND (reference sequence). The CDR3 totals 15 residues.

The sequence came from a human donor with multiple sclerosis. The sample taken for sequencing was CD8+ T cells from PBMCs. This chain joins TRBV19 and TRBJ2-5, with D maybe TRBD2 (6 bases). CDR3 region: CASRNTWGDGETQYF. The CDR3 DNA reads as TGTGCCAGTAGAAATACGTGGGGGGATGGAGAGACCCAGTACTTC.